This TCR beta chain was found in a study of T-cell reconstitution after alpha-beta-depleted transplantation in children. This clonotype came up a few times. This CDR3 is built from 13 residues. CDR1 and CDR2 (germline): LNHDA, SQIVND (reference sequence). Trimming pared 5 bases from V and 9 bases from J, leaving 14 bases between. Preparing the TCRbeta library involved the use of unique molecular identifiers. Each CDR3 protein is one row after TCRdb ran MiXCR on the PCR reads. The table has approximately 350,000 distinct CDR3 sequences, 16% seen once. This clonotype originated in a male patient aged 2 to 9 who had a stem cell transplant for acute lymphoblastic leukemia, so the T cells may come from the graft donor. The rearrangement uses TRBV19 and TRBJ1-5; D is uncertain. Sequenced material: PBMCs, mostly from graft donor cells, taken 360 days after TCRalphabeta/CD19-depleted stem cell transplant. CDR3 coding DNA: TGTGCCAGTAGTTTTCTTCAGGTCCCGCCCCAGCATTTT. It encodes CASSFLQVPPQHF.